These 29 T cell receptor beta chains originate from one sample sequenced in a study of blood T cell repertoires in COVID-19. TCRdb's table, derived via immunoSEQ multiplex PCR, lists solely in-frame clones and lacks some. Of about 34,000 clones listed, 75% were seen once; the top ten hold roughly 15%. Sequenced material: peripheral blood. These receptors originate from a man older than 75 with active or convalescent COVID-19.

The chain joins TRBV7-9 to TRBJ2-3; D is undetermined. The germline CDR1 and CDR2 sequences are SEHNR and FQNEAQ (reference sequence). The CDR3 loop spans 14 amino acids. V lost 3 bases, J lost 2 bases, and 9 bases lay in between. The CDR3 reads CASSFGRYTDTQYF. The CDR3 DNA reads TGTGCCAGCAGCTTTGGCCGATACACAGATACGCAGTATTTT.

This chain connects TRBV6-5 to TRBJ1-5; 9 positions match TRBD1. Trimming removed 5 bases from V and 5 bases from J; junction bases left unmatched: 1. This CDR3 is 13 amino acids long. CDR1 MNHEY and CDR2 SVGAGI come from the germline V gene. The CDR3 here is CASSRDRDQPQHF. Here the CDR3 DNA reads TGTGCCAGCAGTAGGGACAGGGATCAGCCCCAGCATTTT.

The DNA of the CDR3 is TGTGCCAGCAGCTTAGAGATAGGAATTGGAGGGAACACCGGGGAGCTGTTTTTT. It translates to CASSLEIGIGGNTGELFF. This chain joins TRBV11-3 and TRBJ2-2; D possibly corresponds to TRBD2 (5 bases). Germline V gene data show CDR1 as SGHNT and CDR2 as YENEEA. This CDR3 has 18 residues. Trimming shortened V by 0 bases and J by 1 base, and 15 bases separated the two germline ends. Using reference TRBV11-3 and TRBJ2-2 for the parts outside the CDR3, the full variable domain is EAGVVQSPRYKIIEKKQPVAFWCNPISGHNTLYWYLQNLGQGPELLIRYENEEAVDDSQLPKDRFSAERLKGVDSTLKIQPAELGDSAVYLCASSLEIGIGGNTGELFFGEGSRLTVL.

The chain uses TRBV27 and TRBJ1-5, with TRBD1 matching 7 bases. V dropped 5 bases and J dropped 0; count of bases not matched to a gene: 4. In germline, CDR1 is MNHEY, CDR2 SMNVEV (reference sequence). The CDR3 sequence is 15 residues long. CDR3 nucleotide sequence: TGTGCCAGCAGTGTACAGGGGTATAGCAATCAGCCCCAGCATTTT. Encoded protein: CASSVQGYSNQPQHF.

This clone was recorded only once. V is TRBV11-3 and J is TRBJ2-5; possible D gene TRBD2, 5 bases. The CDR3 runs 16 residues. V gave up 0 bases and J gave up 4 bases, with 15 bases separating them. CDR1 is SGHNT, CDR2 YENEEA, per germline. CDR3 region: CASSLDSSGIGETQYF. The CDR3 DNA follows: TGTGCCAGCAGCTTAGATTCCTCGGGGATAGGAGAGACCCAGTACTTC.

The chain has TRBV6-5 and TRBJ1-1; D not certain. This CDR3 has 12 amino acids. Trimming removed 0 bases from V and 5 bases from J, with 4 bases in between. CDR1 and CDR2 (germline): MNHEY, SVGAGI. CDR3 DNA sequence: TGTGCCAGCAGTTACTCCAGGACTGAAGCTTTCTTT. This gives the protein CASSYSRTEAFF.

This rearrangement joins TRBV13 to TRBJ2-2, with 8 bases that match TRBD1. Per the germline V gene, CDR1 is PRHDT and CDR2 is FYEKMQ (reference sequence). The ends lost 0 bases at V and 2 bases at J; junction bases unmatched: 5. The CDR3 covers 17 residues. The CDR3 DNA sequence: TGTGCCAGCAGCTTAGGGCCAGGGGGCTTTAACACCGGGGAGCTGTTTTTT. It codes for CASSLGPGGFNTGELFF. Drawing the rest from reference TRBV13 and TRBJ2-2, the complete variable domain is AAGVIQSPRHLIKEKRETATLKCYPIPRHDTVYWYQQGPGQDPQFLISFYEKMQSDKGSIPDRFSAQQFSDYHSELNMSSLELGDSALYFCASSLGPGGFNTGELFFGEGSRLTVL.

The chain uses TRBV3-1 (or the pseudogene TRBV3-2) and TRBJ2-2; D is perhaps TRBD1 (6 bases). The V gene lost 4 bases and the J gene lost 4 bases, with 10 bases spanning the gap. CDR1 LGHDT and CDR2 YNNKEL come from the germline V gene (reference sequence). The CDR3 contains 14 residues. In DNA form, the CDR3 reads TGTGCCAGCAGCCCTAGAGGGGGCACCGGGGAGCTGTTTTTT. Translation gives CASSPRGGTGELFF.

This clone was seen a handful of times. This chain connects TRBV16 to TRBJ1-5; 7 positions match TRBD1. This CDR3 is built from 15 residues. With V trimmed by 2 bases and J by 3 bases, 4 bases remained unmatched. CDR1 is KGHSY, CDR2 FQNENV, per germline. DNA for the CDR3: TGTGCCAGCAGCCAAAGGACAGGAATCAATCAGCCCCAGCATTTT. The encoded protein is CASSQRTGINQPQHF.

CDR3 sequence reads: CATSPSGQNTEAFF. In nucleotides, the CDR3 is TGTGCCACCAGTCCGTCGGGACAGAACACTGAAGCTTTCTTT. The chain has TRBV24-1 and TRBJ1-1; possibly TRBD1 for D (6 bases). V lost 6 bases and J lost 1, with 11 bases in between. Per germline, CDR1 KGHDR and CDR2 SFDVKD. The CDR3 has 14 amino acids.

The chain uses TRBV5-1 and TRBJ2-4, with D perhaps matching TRBD1 (6 bases). Germline loops: CDR1 SGHRS, CDR2 YFSETQ. This CDR3 spans 15 amino acids. V gave up 7 bases and J gave up 0 bases, with 14 bases separating them. The CDR3 nucleotides are TGCGCCAGCTCCAGGGGAGATTTAGCCAAAAACATTCAGTACTTC. This encodes CASSRGDLAKNIQYF.

This clone was seen only a few times. DNA for the CDR3: TGTGCCAGTAGTGGTAAAGGGGGGACCCAGTACTTC. Protein product: CASSGKGGTQYF. This chain connects TRBV19 to TRBJ2-5; possible D gene TRBD1, 6 bases. The CDR3 runs to 12 residues. V was clipped by 5 bases and J by 7 bases, with 11 bases between them. CDR1 and CDR2 from the germline V gene are LNHDA and SQIVND (reference sequence).

The chain combines TRBV7-6 with TRBJ2-1, with D tentatively TRBD1 (5 bases). Germline V gene data show CDR1 as SGHVS and CDR2 as FNYEAQ. V was clipped by 5 bases and J by 7 bases, with 15 bases between them. The CDR3 spans 14 residues. The CDR3: CASSHRRDGNEQFF. The CDR3 coding sequence is TGTGCCAGCAGCCACCGCAGGGATGGGAATGAGCAGTTCTTC.

This sequence joins TRBV5-1 and TRBJ2-3; possibly TRBD2 for D (6 bases). This CDR3 is built from 18 residues. Between the trimmed V and J ends, which lost 4 bases and 0 bases, there was a span of 21 bases. CDR1 and CDR2 (germline): SGHRS, YFSETQ. CDR3 sequence reads: CASSTRTGSGLSTDTQYF. The DNA of the CDR3 is TGCGCCAGCAGCACACGGACGGGAAGCGGGCTTAGCACAGATACGCAGTATTTT.

The chain joins TRBV3-1 (or the pseudogene TRBV3-2) to TRBJ2-2, with D tentatively TRBD2 (5 bases). The CDR3 contains 16 residues. In germline, CDR1 is LGHDT, CDR2 YNNKEL (reference sequence). CDR3 DNA: TGTGCAGCAGCCGCCGTGGCTAGCAATTATGCCGGGGAGCTGTTTTTT. Encoded protein: CAAAAVASNYAGELFF.

This CDR3 is CASSFKGGEQFF. DNA of the CDR3: TGCGCCAGCAGCTTCAAGGGCGGGGAGCAGTTCTTC. This rearrangement joins TRBV5-1 to TRBJ2-1; a weak D match, TRBD2 (5 bases). V gave up 2 bases and J gave up 10 bases, with 10 bases separating them. Germline values: CDR1 SGHRS, CDR2 YFSETQ. The CDR3 length is 12 residues. The full variable domain, in which reference TRBV5-1 and TRBJ2-1 provide the parts outside the CDR3, is KAGVTQTPRYLIKTRGQQVTLSCSPISGHRSVSWYQQTPGQGLQFLFEYFSETQRNKGNFPGRFSGRQFSNSRSEMNVSTLELGDSALYLCASSFKGGEQFFGPGTRLTVL.

The chain combines TRBV28 with TRBJ1-3, with 8 bases that match TRBD1. Per germline, CDR1 MDHEN and CDR2 SYDVKM. With V trimmed by 3 bases and J by 2 bases, 3 bases remained unmatched. CDR3 size: 15 residues. CDR3 nucleotide sequence: TGTGCCAGCAGTTTGATACAGGGGGCTGGAAACACCATATATTTT. This sequence encodes CASSLIQGAGNTIYF.

The count of this clone is one. V gene TRBV4-3 combines with J gene TRBJ2-7; 10 bases map to TRBD1. Germline CDR1 is LGHNA and CDR2 is YSLEER. The CDR3 totals 13 residues. V lost 4 bases, J lost 11 bases, and 8 bases stayed unmatched. The CDR3 coding sequence is TGCGCCAGCAGCCCAGACCGGGACAGGGGAAAGTACTTC. As protein: CASSPDRDRGKYF.

This clone was seen only a few times. The V and J genes are TRBV19 and TRBJ2-5, with D possibly TRBD1 on 6 matching bases. The germline V gene encodes CDR1 LNHDA and CDR2 SQIVND (reference sequence). This CDR3 is 13 amino acids long. The V gene lost 10 bases and the J gene lost 5 bases, with 17 bases spanning the gap. The CDR3: CATLQKRGETQYF. As DNA, the CDR3 is TGTGCCACCCTCCAGAAGAGGGGGGAGACCCAGTACTTC. Filled out from reference TRBV19 and TRBJ2-5, the complete variable domain reads DGGITQSPKYLFRKEGQNVTLSCEQNLNHDAMYWYRQDPGQGLRLIYYSQIVNDFQKGDIAEGYSVSREKKESFPLTVTSAQKNPTAFYLCATLQKRGETQYFGPGTRLLVL.

This clone showed up just once. The chain is built from TRBV6-9 and TRBJ2-7; D remains ambiguous. The CDR3 totals 15 residues. V lost 11 bases and J 3 bases, leaving 23 bases between the germline ends. CDR1 is MNHGY and CDR2 is SVAAGI in the germline V gene. The CDR3 loop is CAPEPTTGRHYEQYF. For the CDR3, the DNA is TGTGCCCCCGAACCCACCACCGGTCGCCACTACGAGCAGTACTTC.

This chain uses TRBV29-1 with TRBJ1-1, with D uncertain. Trimming took off 6 bases at V and 3 bases at J, with 14 bases between the two ends. The CDR3 spans 13 residues. Germline V gene data show CDR1 as SQVTM and CDR2 as ANQGSEA. The CDR3 coding sequence is TGCAGCGTCTGGCCTTCTCCTTACACTGAAGCTTTCTTT. Protein: CSVWPSPYTEAFF.

This chain's CDR3 is CASSQQGEDTQYF. DNA of the CDR3: TGCGCCAGCAGCCAACAGGGGGAAGATACGCAGTATTTT. The rearrangement uses TRBV5-1 and TRBJ2-3, with 8 bases aligning to TRBD1. The CDR3 spans 13 residues. The ends lost 4 bases at V and 5 bases at J; junction bases unmatched: 3. Germline V gene sequence: CDR1 SGHRS, CDR2 YFSETQ.

The J gene is TRBJ1-1, the V gene TRBV2; D is uncertain. This CDR3 is built from 13 residues. Germline values: CDR1 SNHLY, CDR2 FYNNEI. Trimming took 5 bases from V and 4 from J, leaving 11 bases between them. CDR3 sequence reads: CASSSEGGTEAFF. The CDR3 DNA follows: TGTGCCAGCAGTTCGGAGGGAGGCACTGAAGCTTTCTTT.

The genes are TRBV28 and TRBJ1-4; D possibly corresponds to TRBD1 (5 bases). There are 17 residues in the CDR3. Germline-derived CDR1 and CDR2 are MDHEN and SYDVKM. The germline V and J ends were trimmed by 6 bases and 0 bases, with 17 bases remaining between them. The CDR3 DNA reads TGTGCCAGCAGCCCGGGCGGGTGGGGGGCAACTAATGAAAAACTGTTTTTT. This translates into CASSPGGWGATNEKLFF.

This clone was picked up one time. The gene calls are TRBV12-5 and TRBJ1-5; perhaps TRBD1 as D (5 bases). The CDR3 runs 16 residues. Deletions cut 5 bases from V and 0 bases from J, with 14 bases between. Germline loops: CDR1 LGHNT, CDR2 FRNRAP. The CDR3 DNA is TGTGCTAGTGGTAGGGGAACAGGACCTAGCAATCAGCCCCAGCATTTT. This translates into CASGRGTGPSNQPQHF.

V gene TRBV18 combines with J gene TRBJ2-2; TRBD1 agrees at 11 bases. Germline CDR1 reads KGHSH; CDR2 reads LQKENI. The J segment lost 2 bases and the V segment lost 8 bases, leaving 10 bases of the junction unmatched. The CDR3 totals 17 residues. In DNA form, the CDR3 reads TGTGCCAGCGCCCTGACCGGGACAGGGGGTAACACCGGGGAGCTGTTTTTT. Residues: CASALTGTGGNTGELFF.

V is TRBV11-2 and J is TRBJ2-5, with TRBD2 matching 7 bases. V trimming: 5 bases; J trimming: 4 bases; junction bases outside the gene matches: 10. The CDR3 length is 15 residues. CDR1 and CDR2 (germline): SGHAT, FQNNGV. CDR3: CASSTYRGDGETQYF. CDR3 in DNA: TGTGCCAGCAGCACATATCGGGGGGATGGAGAGACCCAGTACTTC.

The rearrangement uses TRBV29-1 and TRBJ2-3; 10 bases are a match to TRBD2. Germline CDR1 is SQVTM and CDR2 is ANQGSEA. The CDR3 loop spans 15 amino acids. The V gene end was trimmed by 0 bases and the J gene end by 3 bases; junction bases not matched to a gene: 3. This CDR3 is CSVEDPSGRTDTQYF. CDR3 sequence (DNA): TGCAGCGTTGAAGATCCTAGCGGGAGAACAGATACGCAGTATTTT.

V is TRBV19 and J is TRBJ2-3; D perhaps matches TRBD1 (5 bases). Per the germline V gene, CDR1 is LNHDA and CDR2 is SQIVND (reference sequence). The length of the CDR3 is 15 residues. V was pared by 1 base and J by 0 bases, with 8 bases between. In DNA form, the CDR3 reads TGTGCCAGTAGTATAGCAGGGTACAGCACAGATACGCAGTATTTT. Protein sequence: CASSIAGYSTDTQYF. The full variable domain, rest sourced from reference TRBV19 and TRBJ2-3, is DGGITQSPKYLFRKEGQNVTLSCEQNLNHDAMYWYRQDPGQGLRLIYYSQIVNDFQKGDIAEGYSVSREKKESFPLTVTSAQKNPTAFYLCASSIAGYSTDTQYFGPGTRLTVL.